A single sample is the source of the 6 T cell receptor beta chains below, sequenced in a study of T cell responses to AZD1222 COVID-19 vaccine listed by TCRdb under 2021. The library came from the immunoSEQ multiplex PCR assay. In its TCRdb copy, this immuneACCESS table keeps in-frame sequences only and misses some clones. Where compared with another copy, unresolved V genes explain less than half of these, and the others have no known cause. The sample table holds about 88,000 clones, of which roughly 90% were seen once. Under 3% of the sample belongs to the ten largest clones. In the paper's terms, the time point label means: baseline before first vaccination. The material was peripheral blood, obtained on day 0 of AZD1222 vaccination. The receptor set was obtained from an adult in good health.

The chain employs TRBV9 and TRBJ2-5; 11 nucleotides match TRBD2. Germline loops: CDR1 SGDLS, CDR2 YYNGEE. This CDR3 is 16 amino acids long. After removal of 4 bases from V and 5 bases from J, the junction contained 10 bases not matched to a gene. Here the CDR3 DNA reads TGTGCCAGCAGCTCTCCACTAGCGGGAGCGCCGGAGACCCAGTACTTC. It translates to CASSSPLAGAPETQYF.

J is TRBJ1-5 and V is TRBV6-1; tentative D call: TRBD1 (5 bases). CDR1 is MNHNS, CDR2 SASEGT, per germline. CDR3 length: 15 amino acids. Trimming left V 1 base short and J 3 bases short, with 10 bases between. CDR3 protein: CASSEGRGHNQPQHF. Written as DNA, the CDR3 is TGTGCCAGCAGTGAAGGCCGGGGCCACAATCAGCCCCAGCATTTT.

The V and J genes are TRBV6-5 and TRBJ2-5; D may correspond to TRBD1 or TRBD2 (7 bases each). V gave up 4 bases and J gave up 4 bases, with 13 bases separating them. There are 14 residues in the CDR3. Germline CDR1 MNHEY, CDR2 SVGAGI. Here the CDR3 reads CASSSRGEGETQYF. As DNA, the CDR3 is TGTGCCAGCAGTTCCAGGGGGGAGGGAGAGACCCAGTACTTC.

This clone came up a few times. The chain is built from TRBV3-1 (or the pseudogene TRBV3-2) and TRBJ2-2; no reliable D call. Between the trimmed V and J ends, which lost 2 bases and 4 bases, there was a span of 8 bases. The CDR3 has 14 residues. CDR1 LGHDT and CDR2 YNNKEL come from the germline V gene (reference sequence). The CDR3 coding sequence is TGTGCCAGCAGCCAAAATCCCGGCACCGGGGAGCTGTTTTTT. Translated: CASSQNPGTGELFF.

The chain combines TRBV11-2 with TRBJ2-7; 9 bases align to TRBD2. The germline gives CDR1 SGHAT, CDR2 FQNNGV. The CDR3 loop spans 13 amino acids. The V gene end was trimmed by 11 bases and the J gene end by 3 bases; junction bases not matched to a gene: 8. The CDR3 loop reads CASSLAGSYEQYF. CDR3 DNA: TGTGCCTCCTCCCTAGCGGGAAGCTACGAGCAGTACTTC.

This chain joins TRBV27 and TRBJ1-1; D may be TRBD1 (6 bases). V shed 3 bases and J shed 3 bases, with 11 bases lying between them. CDR1 and CDR2 (germline): MNHEY, SMNVEV (reference sequence). The CDR3 totals 14 residues. The CDR3 DNA sequence: TGTGCCAGCAGTTTCGGGGGGCTGCACACTGAAGCTTTCTTT. Translation: CASSFGGLHTEAFF.